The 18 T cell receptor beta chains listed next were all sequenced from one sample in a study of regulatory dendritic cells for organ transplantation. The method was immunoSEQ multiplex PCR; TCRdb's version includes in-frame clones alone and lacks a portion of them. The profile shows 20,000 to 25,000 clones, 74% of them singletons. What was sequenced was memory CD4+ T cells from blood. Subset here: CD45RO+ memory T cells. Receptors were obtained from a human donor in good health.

The DNA of the CDR3 is TGTGCCAGTTCGGACTACCTAGAGACCCAGTACTTC. Its protein product is CASSDYLETQYF. The J gene is TRBJ2-5, the V gene TRBV11-2; weak D call: TRBD2 (6 bases). Trimming cost V 9 bases and J 4 bases, with 12 bases left between them. The CDR3 is made up of 12 amino acids. Germline CDR1 SGHAT, CDR2 FQNNGV.

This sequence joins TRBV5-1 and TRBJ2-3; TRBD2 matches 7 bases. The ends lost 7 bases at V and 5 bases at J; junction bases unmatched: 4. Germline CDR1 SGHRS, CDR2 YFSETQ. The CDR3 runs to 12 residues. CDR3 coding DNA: TGCGCCAGCTGGGGGGGAGGAGATACGCAGTATTTT. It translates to CASWGGGDTQYF.

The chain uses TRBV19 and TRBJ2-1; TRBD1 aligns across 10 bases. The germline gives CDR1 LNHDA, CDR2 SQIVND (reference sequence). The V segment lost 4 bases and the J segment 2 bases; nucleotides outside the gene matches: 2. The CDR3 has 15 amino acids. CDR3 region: CASSKGQGTYNEQFF. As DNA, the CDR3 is TGTGCCAGTAGTAAGGGACAGGGGACCTACAATGAGCAGTTCTTC.

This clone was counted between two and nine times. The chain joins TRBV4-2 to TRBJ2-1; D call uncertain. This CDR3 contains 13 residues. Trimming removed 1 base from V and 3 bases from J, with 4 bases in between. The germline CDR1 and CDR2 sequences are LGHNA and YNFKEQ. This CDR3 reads CASSQARYNEQFF. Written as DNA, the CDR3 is TGTGCCAGCAGCCAAGCCCGCTACAATGAGCAGTTCTTC.

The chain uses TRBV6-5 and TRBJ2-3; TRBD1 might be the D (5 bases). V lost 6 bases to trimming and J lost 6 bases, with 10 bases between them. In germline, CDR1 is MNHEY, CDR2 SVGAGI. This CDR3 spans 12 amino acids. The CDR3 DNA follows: TGTGCCAGCAGCCCGACAGAGGATACGCAGTATTTT. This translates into CASSPTEDTQYF.

The CDR3 DNA reads TGTGCCAGCCAGATTGGACAGGACGAGCAGTACTTC. It encodes CASQIGQDEQYF. V is TRBV2 and J is TRBJ2-7; 7 nucleotides line up with TRBD1. This CDR3 is built from 12 residues. The junction had 6 bases not matched to a gene; V was cut back by 8 bases and J by 5 bases. Germline V gives CDR1 SNHLY, CDR2 FYNNEI.

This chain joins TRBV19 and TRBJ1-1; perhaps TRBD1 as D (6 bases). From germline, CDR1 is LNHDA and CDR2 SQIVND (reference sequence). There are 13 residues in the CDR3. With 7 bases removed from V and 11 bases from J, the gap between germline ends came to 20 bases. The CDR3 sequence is CASTPPLTGQAFF. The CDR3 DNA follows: TGTGCCAGTACCCCTCCCCTTACAGGGCAGGCTTTCTTT.

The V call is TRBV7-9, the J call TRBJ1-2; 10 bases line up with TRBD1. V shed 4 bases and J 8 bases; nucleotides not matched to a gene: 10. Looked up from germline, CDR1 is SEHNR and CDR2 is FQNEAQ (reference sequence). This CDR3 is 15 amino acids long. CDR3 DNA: TGTGCCAGCAGCTGGACAGGGGGGGATATGTTGGGCTACACCTTC. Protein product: CASSWTGGDMLGYTF.

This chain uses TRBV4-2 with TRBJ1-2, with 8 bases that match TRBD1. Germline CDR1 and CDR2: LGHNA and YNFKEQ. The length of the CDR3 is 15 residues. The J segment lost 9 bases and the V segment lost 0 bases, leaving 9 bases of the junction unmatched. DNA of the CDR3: TGTGCCAGCAGCCAAGATGAAAGGACAGGGATGAGCTACACCTTC. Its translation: CASSQDERTGMSYTF.

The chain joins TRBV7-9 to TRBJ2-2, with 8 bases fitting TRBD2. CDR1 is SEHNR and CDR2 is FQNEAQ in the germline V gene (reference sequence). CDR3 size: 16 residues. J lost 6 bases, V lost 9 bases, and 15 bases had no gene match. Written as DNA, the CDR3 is TGTGCCAGTCGAAAATCGGGGGGGGTGACATCCGGGGAGCTGTTTTTT. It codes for CASRKSGGVTSGELFF.

CDR3 nucleotide sequence: TGTGCCAGCTCACCCGGACAGGGATATGATGGAACTGAAGCTTTCTTT. Translating gives CASSPGQGYDGTEAFF. The J gene is TRBJ1-1, the V gene TRBV18; 8 bases line up with TRBD1. The germline gives CDR1 KGHSH, CDR2 LQKENI. This CDR3 has 16 amino acids. The V and J ends lost 3 bases and 5 bases, in that order; junction bases with no gene match: 11.

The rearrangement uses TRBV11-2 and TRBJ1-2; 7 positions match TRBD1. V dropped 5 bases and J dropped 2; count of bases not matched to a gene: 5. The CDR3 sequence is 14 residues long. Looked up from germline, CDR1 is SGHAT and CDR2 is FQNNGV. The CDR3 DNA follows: TGTGCCAGCAGCCCCGGGACAGTAAACTATGGCTACACCTTC. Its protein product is CASSPGTVNYGYTF.

CDR3 DNA sequence: TGCGCCAGCAGTCGGAGCGGGGGGCCCTACAATGAGCAGTTCTTC. It yields the protein CASSRSGGPYNEQFF. The chain uses TRBV5-1 and TRBJ2-1, with 9 positions matching TRBD2. Germline values: CDR1 SGHRS, CDR2 YFSETQ. This CDR3 contains 15 residues. V lost 5 bases, J lost 2 bases, and 5 bases stayed unmatched.

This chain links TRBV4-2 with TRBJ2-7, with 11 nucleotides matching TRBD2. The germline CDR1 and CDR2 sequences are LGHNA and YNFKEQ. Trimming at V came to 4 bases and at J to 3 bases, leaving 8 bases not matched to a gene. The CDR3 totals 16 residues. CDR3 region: CASSPGTSGGGYEQYF. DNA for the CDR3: TGTGCCAGCAGCCCCGGAACTAGCGGGGGAGGCTACGAGCAGTACTTC.

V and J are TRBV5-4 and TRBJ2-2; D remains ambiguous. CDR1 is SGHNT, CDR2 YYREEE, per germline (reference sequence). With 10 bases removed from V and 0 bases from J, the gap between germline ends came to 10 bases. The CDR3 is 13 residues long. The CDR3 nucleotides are TGTGCCCACAGTCAGTCGAACACCGGGGAGCTGTTTTTT. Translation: CAHSQSNTGELFF. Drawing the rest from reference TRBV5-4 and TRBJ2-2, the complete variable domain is ETGVTQSPTHLIKTRGQQVTLRCSSQSGHNTVSWYQQALGQGPQFIFQYYREEENGRGNFPPRFSGLQFPNYSSELNVNALELDDSALYLCAHSQSNTGELFFGEGSRLTVL.

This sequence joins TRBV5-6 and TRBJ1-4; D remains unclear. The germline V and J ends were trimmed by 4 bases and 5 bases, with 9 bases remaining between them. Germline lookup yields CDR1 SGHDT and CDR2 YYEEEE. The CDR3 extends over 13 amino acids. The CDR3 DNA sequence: TGTGCCAGCAGCGCCGGAGCGAATGAAAAACTGTTTTTT. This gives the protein CASSAGANEKLFF.

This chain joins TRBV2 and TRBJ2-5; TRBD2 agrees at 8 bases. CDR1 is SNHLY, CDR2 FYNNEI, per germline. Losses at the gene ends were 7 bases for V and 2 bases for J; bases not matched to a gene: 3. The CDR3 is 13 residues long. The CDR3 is CASTRGGQETQYF. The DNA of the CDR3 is TGTGCCAGCACTCGCGGGGGGCAAGAGACCCAGTACTTC.

CDR3 loop: CASSLAGQTNSPLHF. CDR3 nucleotides: TGCGCCAGCAGCTTGGCGGGACAGACAAATTCACCCCTCCACTTT. J is TRBJ1-6 and V is TRBV5-1; 7 bases align to TRBD1. The CDR3 consists of 15 residues. V shed 0 bases and J 7 bases; nucleotides not matched to a gene: 4. The germline CDR1 and CDR2 sequences are SGHRS and YFSETQ.